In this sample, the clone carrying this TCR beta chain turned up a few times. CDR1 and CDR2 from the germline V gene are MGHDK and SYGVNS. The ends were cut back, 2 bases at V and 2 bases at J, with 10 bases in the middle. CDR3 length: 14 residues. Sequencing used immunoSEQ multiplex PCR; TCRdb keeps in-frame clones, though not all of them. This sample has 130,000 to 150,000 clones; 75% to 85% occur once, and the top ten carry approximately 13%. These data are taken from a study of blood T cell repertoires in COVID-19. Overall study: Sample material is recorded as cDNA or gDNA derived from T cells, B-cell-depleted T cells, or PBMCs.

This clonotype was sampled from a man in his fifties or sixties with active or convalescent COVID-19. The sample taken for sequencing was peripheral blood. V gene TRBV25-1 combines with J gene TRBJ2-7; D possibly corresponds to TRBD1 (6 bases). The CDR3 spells CASSELGTTYEQYF. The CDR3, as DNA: TGTGCCAGCAGTGAACTAGGGACAACCTACGAGCAGTACTTC.